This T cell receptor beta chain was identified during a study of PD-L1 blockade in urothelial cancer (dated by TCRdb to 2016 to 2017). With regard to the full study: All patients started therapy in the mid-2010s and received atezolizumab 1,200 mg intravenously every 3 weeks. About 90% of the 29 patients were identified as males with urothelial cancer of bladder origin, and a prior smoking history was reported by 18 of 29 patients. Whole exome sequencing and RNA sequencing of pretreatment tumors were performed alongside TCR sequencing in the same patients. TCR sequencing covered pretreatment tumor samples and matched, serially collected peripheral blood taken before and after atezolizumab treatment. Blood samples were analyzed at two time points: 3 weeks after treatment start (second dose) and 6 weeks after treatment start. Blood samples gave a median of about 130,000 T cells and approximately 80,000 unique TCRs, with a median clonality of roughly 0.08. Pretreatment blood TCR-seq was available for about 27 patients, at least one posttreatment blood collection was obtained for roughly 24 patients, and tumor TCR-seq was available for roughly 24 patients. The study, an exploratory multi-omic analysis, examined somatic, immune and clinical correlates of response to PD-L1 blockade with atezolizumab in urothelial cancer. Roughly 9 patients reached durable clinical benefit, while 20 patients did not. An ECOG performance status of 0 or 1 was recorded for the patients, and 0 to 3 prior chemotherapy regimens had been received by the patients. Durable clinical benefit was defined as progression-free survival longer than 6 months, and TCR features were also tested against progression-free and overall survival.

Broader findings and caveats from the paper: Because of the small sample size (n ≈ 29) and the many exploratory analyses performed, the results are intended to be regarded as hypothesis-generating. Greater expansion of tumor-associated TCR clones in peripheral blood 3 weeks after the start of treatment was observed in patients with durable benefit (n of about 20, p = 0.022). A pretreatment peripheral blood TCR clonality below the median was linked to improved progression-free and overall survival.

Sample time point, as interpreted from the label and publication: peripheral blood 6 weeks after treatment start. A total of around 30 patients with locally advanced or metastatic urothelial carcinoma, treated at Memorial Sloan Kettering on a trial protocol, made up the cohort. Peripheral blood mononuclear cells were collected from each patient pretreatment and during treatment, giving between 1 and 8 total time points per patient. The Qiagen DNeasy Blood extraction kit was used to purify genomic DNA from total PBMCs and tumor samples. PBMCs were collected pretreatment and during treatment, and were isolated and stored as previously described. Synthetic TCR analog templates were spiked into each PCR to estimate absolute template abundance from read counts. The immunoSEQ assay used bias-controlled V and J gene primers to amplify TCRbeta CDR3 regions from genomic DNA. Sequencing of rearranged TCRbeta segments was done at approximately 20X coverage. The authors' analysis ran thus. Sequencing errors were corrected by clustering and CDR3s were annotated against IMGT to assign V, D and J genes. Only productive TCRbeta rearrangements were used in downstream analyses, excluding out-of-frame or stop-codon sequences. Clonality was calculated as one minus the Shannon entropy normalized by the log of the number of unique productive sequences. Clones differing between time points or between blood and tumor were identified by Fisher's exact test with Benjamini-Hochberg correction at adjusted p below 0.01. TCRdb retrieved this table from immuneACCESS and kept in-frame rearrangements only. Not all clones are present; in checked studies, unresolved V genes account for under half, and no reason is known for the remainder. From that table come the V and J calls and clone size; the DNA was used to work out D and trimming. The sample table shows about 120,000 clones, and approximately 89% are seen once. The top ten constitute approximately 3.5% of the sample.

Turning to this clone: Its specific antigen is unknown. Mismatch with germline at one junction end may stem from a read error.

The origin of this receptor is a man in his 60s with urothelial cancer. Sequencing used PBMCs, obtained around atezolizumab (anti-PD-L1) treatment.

The CDR3 has the sequence CASTLATYNEQFF. The DNA reads TGTGCCAGCACCTTAGCGACATACAATGAGCAGTTCTTC. The chain is made from TRBV7-9 and TRBJ2-1; a weak D assignment points to TRBD2 (5 bases agree). The CDR3 goes from the cysteine to the phenylalanine over 13 residues. Here the CDR3 DNA is all that survives: 39 bases in frame from base 1. In the germline V gene (reference sequence), CDR1 corresponds to SEHNR and CDR2 to FQNEAQ.